Each of the 6 T cell receptor beta chains below was sequenced from the same sample in a study of T cells after yellow fever vaccination. TCRdb recomputed calls from the 5' RACE reads with MiXCR, one row per CDR3 protein. The table lists some 560,000 distinct CDR3 sequences, 15% to 20% of them singletons. The material was PBMCs, obtained 15 days after the yellow fever booster vaccination. Receptors were obtained from a young man who received the YFV17D yellow fever vaccine.

This clonotype came up a few times. This chain uses TRBV6-6 with TRBJ1-2, with D unclear. Trimming removed 7 bases at V and 5 bases at J, with 14 bases between. Germline CDR1 is MNHNY and CDR2 is SVGAGI (reference sequence). The CDR3 has 13 residues. CDR3 in DNA: TGTGCCAGCAACTCCCTGGGAGGATATGGCTACACCTTC. It yields the protein CASNSLGGYGYTF.

The rearrangement uses TRBV6-1 and TRBJ2-3; 10 bases line up with TRBD1. The CDR3 contains 15 residues. V lost 6 bases and J lost 3; bases outside the gene matches: 6. CDR1 and CDR2 (germline): MNHNS, SASEGT. The CDR3 DNA is TGTGCCAGCAGAGCACGGGACAGGGGAACAGATACGCAGTATTTT. Its protein is CASRARDRGTDTQYF.

The table lists this clonotype with a few counts. The genes are TRBV7-9 and TRBJ2-1; no firm D call. The CDR3 has 14 residues. Trimming pared 5 bases from V and 6 bases from J, leaving 14 bases between. Germline CDR1 SEHNR, CDR2 FQNEAQ (reference sequence). DNA for the CDR3: TGTGCCAGCAGCGAACCTCCCCTCACCAATGAGCAGTTCTTC. Translation: CASSEPPLTNEQFF. The variable domain in full, with the rest retrieved from reference TRBV7-9 and TRBJ2-1, is DTGVSQNPRHKITKRGQNVTFRCDPISEHNRLYWYRQTLGQGPEFLTYFQNEAQLEKSRLLSDRFSAERPKGSFSTLEIQRTEQGDSAMYLCASSEPPLTNEQFFGPGTRLTVL.

This clonotype has more than one count but fewer than ten. V gene TRBV5-6 combines with J gene TRBJ2-5, with 11 bases aligning to TRBD2. V lost 1 base, J lost 1 base, and 12 bases stayed unmatched. The CDR3 totals 19 residues. Germline values: CDR1 SGHDT, CDR2 YYEEEE. For the CDR3, the DNA is TGTGCCAGCAGCTTGAACCGGGCTAGCGGGAGGTACCTCCAAGAGACCCAGTACTTC. Its translation: CASSLNRASGRYLQETQYF.

The chain's CDR3 is CSVGETSAQETQYF. CDR3 nucleotide sequence: TGCAGCGTTGGAGAGACTAGCGCCCAAGAGACCCAGTACTTC. The chain couples TRBV29-1 to TRBJ2-5; the match to TRBD2 covers 8 bases. The CDR3 has 14 amino acids. Trimming removed 4 bases from V and 1 base from J; junction bases left unmatched: 5. Germline loops: CDR1 SQVTM, CDR2 ANQGSEA.

V is TRBV7-2 and J is TRBJ2-1; D not resolved. The CDR3 length is 16 residues. The V end lost 0 bases, the J end lost 4 bases, and 13 bases lay between the germline ends. Germline loops: CDR1 SGHTA, CDR2 FQGNSA. CDR3: CASSLAGQFQYNEQFF. Here the CDR3 DNA reads TGTGCCAGCAGCTTAGCGGGTCAGTTTCAGTACAATGAGCAGTTCTTC.